The TCR beta chain described here comes from a study of T cell changes during pregnancy in multiple sclerosis. The data were produced by immunoSEQ multiplex PCR, yet TCRdb's version contains in-frame clones alone and is incomplete. The profile shows some 60,000 clones, over 75% of them singletons. The germline V gene has CDR1 SGDLS and CDR2 YYNGEE. V shed 3 bases, J shed 2 bases, and the junction held 1 base outside the gene matches. This CDR3 spans 13 amino acids. This clonotype originated in a female donor with multiple sclerosis, enrolled in a pregnancy study. This chain links TRBV9 with TRBJ2-7; 8 bases are a match to TRBD2. This specimen was peripheral blood, taken before pregnancy. CDR3 region: CASSAGGAYEQYF. The CDR3 DNA reads TGTGCCAGCAGCGCCGGGGGGGCCTACGAGCAGTACTTC.